This TCR beta chain is drawn from a study of blood T cell repertoires in COVID-19. Across the study: Italy, Spain and the United States were the sources of the convalescent and acute COVID-19 samples.

Trimming cost V 4 bases and J 0 bases, with 15 bases left between them. Germline CDR1 and CDR2: MGHRA and YSYEKL. The CDR3 extends over 16 amino acids. Some clones are missing from TCRdb's copy, which holds only in-frame ones; the method was immunoSEQ multiplex PCR. Here the sample spans tens of thousands of clones, 80% to 90% being singletons. Sequenced material: peripheral blood. The origin of this receptor is a woman aged 60-75 years with acute or convalescent COVID-19. The chain carries TRBV4-1 and TRBJ1-2; possible D gene TRBD1, 5 bases. The CDR3 protein is CASSPDVVGANYGYTF. CDR3 DNA sequence: TGCGCCAGCAGCCCGGATGTGGTAGGGGCTAACTATGGCTACACCTTC.